This T cell receptor (beta chain) was captured in a study of breast tumors, draining lymph nodes, adjacent tissues. General observations from the study: Data only fit, rather than demonstrated, lymph node origin of most tumor T cells. The data were judged consistent with most tumor T cells coming from lymph node and expanding in tumor. Compared with lymph nodes, tumors were less diverse; compared with nontumor tissue, more.

TCRdb called the multiplex PCR reads again in MiXCR, with one record for every CDR3 protein. The sample contains about 12,000 distinct CDR3 sequences, 45% to 50% of which appear only once. Looked up from germline, CDR1 is ENHRY and CDR2 is SYGVKD. The CDR3 loop spans 15 amino acids. J was trimmed by 9 bases and V by 6 bases; bases with no gene match: 5. Turning to this clonotype: Its antigen is unknown.

This receptor was obtained from a female donor with breast cancer. Some clones in this sample may be carry-over from other donors' samples. The sample was tumor-adjacent breast tissue. The genes are TRBV10-3 and TRBJ2-1; 16 bases match TRBD2. Written as DNA, the CDR3 is TGTGCCATCAGCCCCGGGACTAGCGGGAGGGCTGAGCAGTTCTTC. Translated, it gives CAISPGTSGRAEQFF.